A single sample is the source of the 3 T cell receptor beta chains below, sequenced in a study of blood T cell repertoires in COVID-19. Libraries were prepared by immunoSEQ multiplex PCR; TCRdb keeps only in-frame clonotypes and omits some of them. The table has roughly 380,000 clones, over 75% seen once. The sequenced material came from peripheral blood. The receptors were sampled from a woman aged 40 to 55 with COVID-19, enrolled during active disease.

This clone has a single count. This chain joins TRBV15 and TRBJ2-7; the match to TRBD1 covers 9 bases. CDR1 is LNHNV and CDR2 is YYDKDF in the germline V gene (reference sequence). This CDR3 region has 16 residues. V was pared by 1 base and J by 7 bases, with 11 bases of the junction left unmatched. The CDR3 bases are TGTGCCACCAGCAGAGTATTCGGGACAGGGAGCTCGGAGCAGTACTTC. It yields the protein CATSRVFGTGSSEQYF.

This clone was recorded a few times. The chain uses TRBV4-1 and TRBJ1-1; 10 bases align to TRBD1. The CDR3 loop spans 12 amino acids. Germline V lookup: CDR1 MGHRA, CDR2 YSYEKL. V gave up 8 bases and J gave up 7 bases; unmatched junction bases: 4. The DNA for the CDR3 is TGCGCCAGCGGGACAGGGGAGGATGAAGCTTTCTTT. It encodes CASGTGEDEAFF.

This chain joins TRBV5-6 and TRBJ2-7; TRBD1 matches at 8 bases. The germline gives CDR1 SGHDT, CDR2 YYEEEE. This CDR3 comprises 15 residues. The V gene end was trimmed by 7 bases and the J gene end by 2 bases; junction bases not matched to a gene: 11. CDR3 nucleotide sequence: TGTGCCAGCTTCCGGTGGCAGGGGGCGACCTACGAGCAGTACTTC. This translates into CASFRWQGATYEQYF.